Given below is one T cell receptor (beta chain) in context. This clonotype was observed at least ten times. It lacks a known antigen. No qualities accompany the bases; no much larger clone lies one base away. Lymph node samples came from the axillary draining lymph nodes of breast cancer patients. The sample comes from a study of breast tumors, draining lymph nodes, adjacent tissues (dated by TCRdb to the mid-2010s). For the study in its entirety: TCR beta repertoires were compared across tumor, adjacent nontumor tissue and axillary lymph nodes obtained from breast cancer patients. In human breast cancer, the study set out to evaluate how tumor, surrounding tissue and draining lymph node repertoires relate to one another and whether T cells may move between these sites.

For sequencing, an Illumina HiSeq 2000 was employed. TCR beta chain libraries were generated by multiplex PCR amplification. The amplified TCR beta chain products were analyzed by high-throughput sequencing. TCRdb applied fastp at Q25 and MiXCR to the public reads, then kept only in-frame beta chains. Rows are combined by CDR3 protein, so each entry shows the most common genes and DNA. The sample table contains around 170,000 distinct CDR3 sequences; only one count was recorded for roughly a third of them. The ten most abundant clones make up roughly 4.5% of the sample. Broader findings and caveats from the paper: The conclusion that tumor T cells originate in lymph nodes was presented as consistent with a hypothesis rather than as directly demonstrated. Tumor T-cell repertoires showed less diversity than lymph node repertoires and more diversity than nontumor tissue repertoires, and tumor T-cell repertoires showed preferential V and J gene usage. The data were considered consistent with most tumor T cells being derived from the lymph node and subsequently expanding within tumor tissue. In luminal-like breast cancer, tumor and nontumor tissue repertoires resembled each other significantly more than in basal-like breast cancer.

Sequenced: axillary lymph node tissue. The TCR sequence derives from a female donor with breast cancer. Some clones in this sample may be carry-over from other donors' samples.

Here the CDR3 is given as CASSAGPWSATNEKLFF. The DNA sequence follows: TGTGCCAGCAGCGCCGGACCGTGGAGTGCAACTAATGAAAAACTGTTTTTT. This sequence uses TRBV9 and TRBJ1-4; the D gene assignment is ambiguous. A distance of 15 bases separates the germline ends of V and J, which lose 3 bases and 0 bases respectively. From cysteine to phenylalanine, the CDR3 is 17 amino acids long. Only CDR3 DNA is held: 51 bases, read in frame from base 1. Sequences SGDLS (CDR1) and YYNGEE (CDR2) are obtained from the germline V gene.